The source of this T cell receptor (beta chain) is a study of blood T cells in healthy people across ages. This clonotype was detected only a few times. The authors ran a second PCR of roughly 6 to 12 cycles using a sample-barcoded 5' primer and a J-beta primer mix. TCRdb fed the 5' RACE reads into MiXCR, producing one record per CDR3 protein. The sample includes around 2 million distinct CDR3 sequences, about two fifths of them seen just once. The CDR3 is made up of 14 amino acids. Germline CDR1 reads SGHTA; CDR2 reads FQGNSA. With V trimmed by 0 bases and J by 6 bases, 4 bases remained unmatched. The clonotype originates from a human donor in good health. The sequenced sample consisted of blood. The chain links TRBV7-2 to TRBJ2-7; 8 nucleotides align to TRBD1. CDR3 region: CASSLALQGGEQYF. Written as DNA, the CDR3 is TGTGCCAGCAGCTTAGCTCTACAGGGGGGCGAGCAGTACTTC. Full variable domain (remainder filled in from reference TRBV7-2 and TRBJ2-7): GAGVSQSPSNKVTEKGKDVELRCDPISGHTALYWYRQSLGQGLEFLIYFQGNSAPDKSGLPSDRFSAERTGGSVSTLTIQRTQQEDSAVYLCASSLALQGGEQYFGPGTRLTVT.